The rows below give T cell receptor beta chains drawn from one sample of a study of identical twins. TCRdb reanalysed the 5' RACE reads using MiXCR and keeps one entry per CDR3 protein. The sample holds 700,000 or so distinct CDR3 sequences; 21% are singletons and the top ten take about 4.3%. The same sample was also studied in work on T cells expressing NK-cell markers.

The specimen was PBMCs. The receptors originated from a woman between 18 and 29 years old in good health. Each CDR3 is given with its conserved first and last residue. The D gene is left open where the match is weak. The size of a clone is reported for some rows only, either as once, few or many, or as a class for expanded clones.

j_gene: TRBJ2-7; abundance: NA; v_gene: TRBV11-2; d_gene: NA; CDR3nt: TGTGCCAGCAGCTTAGATCGAGGGGACCCTATCTACGAGCAGTACTTC; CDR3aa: CASSLDRGDPIYEQYF
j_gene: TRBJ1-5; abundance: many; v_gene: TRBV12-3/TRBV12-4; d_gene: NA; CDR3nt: TGTGCCAGCAGTGAGGGCCTTGGAGGTTATCAGCCCCAGCATTTT; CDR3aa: CASSEGLGGYQPQHF
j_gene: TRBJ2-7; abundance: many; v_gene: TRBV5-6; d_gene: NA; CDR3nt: TGTGCCAGCAGCGATCTGGGGGAGCAGTACTTC; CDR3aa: CASSDLGEQYF
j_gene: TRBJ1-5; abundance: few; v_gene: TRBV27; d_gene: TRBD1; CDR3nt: TGTGCCAGCAGTTTAAGGCCGGGACAGGGAAATCAGCCCCAGCATTTT; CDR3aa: CASSLRPGQGNQPQHF
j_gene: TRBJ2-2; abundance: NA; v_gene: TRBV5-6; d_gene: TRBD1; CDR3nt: TGTGCCAGCAGCTTGGTCCGGGGACAGGGAACCGGGGAGCTGTTTTTT; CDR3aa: CASSLVRGQGTGELFF
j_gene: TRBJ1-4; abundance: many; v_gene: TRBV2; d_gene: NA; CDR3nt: TGTGCCAGCCATGGGAGCCAAAGCGAAAAACTGTTTTTT; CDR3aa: CASHGSQSEKLFF
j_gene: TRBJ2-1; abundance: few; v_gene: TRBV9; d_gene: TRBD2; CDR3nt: TGTGCCAGCAGCGGACGGACTAGCGGTTACAACAATGAGCAGTTCTTC; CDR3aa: CASSGRTSGYNNEQFF
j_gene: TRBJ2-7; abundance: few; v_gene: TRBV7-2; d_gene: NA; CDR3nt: TGTGCCAGCAGCTTAGAGGTAGGAGCCTACGAGCAGTACTTC; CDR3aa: CASSLEVGAYEQYF
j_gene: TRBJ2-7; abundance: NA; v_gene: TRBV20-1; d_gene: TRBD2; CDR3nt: TGCAGTGCTCGCGAAAGACTAGCGGGACGATACGAGCAGTACTTC; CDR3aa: CSARERLAGRYEQYF
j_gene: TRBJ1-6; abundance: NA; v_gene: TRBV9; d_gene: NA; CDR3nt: TGTGCCAGCAGCGCTGGGCTTCGACAGACCCCAAATTCACCCCTCCACTTT; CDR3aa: CASSAGLRQTPNSPLHF
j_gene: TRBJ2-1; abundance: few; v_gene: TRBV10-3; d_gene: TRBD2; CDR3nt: TGTGCCATCAGTTTTGCGGGGGATACTAGGAATGAGCAGTTCTTC; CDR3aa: CAISFAGDTRNEQFF
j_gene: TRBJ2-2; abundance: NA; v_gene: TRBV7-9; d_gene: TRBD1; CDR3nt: TGTGCCAGCAGCTGGGGACAGCTCACCGGGGAGCTGTTTTTT; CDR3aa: CASSWGQLTGELFF
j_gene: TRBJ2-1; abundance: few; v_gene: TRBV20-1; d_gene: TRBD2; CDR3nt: TGCAGTGCTAGAGATGAAGCGGGAGGTAATGAGCAGTTCTTC; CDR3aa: CSARDEAGGNEQFF
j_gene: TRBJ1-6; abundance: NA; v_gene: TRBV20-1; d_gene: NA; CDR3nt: TGCAGTGCTTGGACAGCGATGGGGTCACCCCTCCACTTT; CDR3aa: CSAWTAMGSPLHF
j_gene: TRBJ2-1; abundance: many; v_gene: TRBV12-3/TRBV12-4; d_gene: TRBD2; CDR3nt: TGTGCCAGCAGTTCTAGCGGGAGGATAGACAATGAGCAGTTCTTC; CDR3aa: CASSSSGRIDNEQFF
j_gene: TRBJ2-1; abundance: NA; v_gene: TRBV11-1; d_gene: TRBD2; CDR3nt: TGCGCCAGCAGCCAGGCGCTAGCGGGACCGCTCAATGAGCAGTTCTTC; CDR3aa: CASSQALAGPLNEQFF
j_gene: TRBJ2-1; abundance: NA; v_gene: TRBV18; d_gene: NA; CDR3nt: TGTGCCAGCTCACTCAACAGGGGAGGTGAGCAGTTCTTC; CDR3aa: CASSLNRGGEQFF